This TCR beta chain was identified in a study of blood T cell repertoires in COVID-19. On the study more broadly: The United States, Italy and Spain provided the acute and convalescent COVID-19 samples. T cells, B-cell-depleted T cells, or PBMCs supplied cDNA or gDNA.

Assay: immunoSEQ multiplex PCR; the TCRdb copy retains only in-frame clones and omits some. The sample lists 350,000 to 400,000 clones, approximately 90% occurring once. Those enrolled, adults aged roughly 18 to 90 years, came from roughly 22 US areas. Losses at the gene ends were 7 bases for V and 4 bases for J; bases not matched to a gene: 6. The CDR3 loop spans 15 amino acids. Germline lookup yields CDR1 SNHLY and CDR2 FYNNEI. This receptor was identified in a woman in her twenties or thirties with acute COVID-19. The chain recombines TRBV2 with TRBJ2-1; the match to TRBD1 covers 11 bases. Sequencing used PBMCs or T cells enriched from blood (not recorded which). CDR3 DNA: TGTGCCAGCATGAGGGGGACAGGGGGGTACAATGAGCAGTTCTTC. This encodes CASMRGTGGYNEQFF.